This is a list of T cell receptor beta chains from one sample in a study of cytomegalovirus exposure and HLA in healthy donors. Profiling relied on immunoSEQ multiplex PCR, and the TCRdb table lists in-frame clones only, not all of them. The sample lists approximately 98,000 clones, under 97% occurring once. The sequencing input was PBMCs. The receptors here all came from a woman between 18 and 30 years old in good health and CMV-seronegative. The CDR3 runs from the conserved cysteine through the conserved F or W. The D gene is left open where the match is weak. Expanded clones are given a class, and other clones once, few, many or no size at all.

-	-	TRBV2	TRBJ2-2	CASSEQGGGELFF	TGTGCCAGCAGTGAACAGGGAGGCGGGGAGCTGTTTTTT
-	-	TRBV5-7	TRBJ1-2	CASSPSPPSRTNYGYTF	TGTGCCAGCAGCCCCTCCCCACCCTCTAGGACTAACTATGGCTACACCTTC
TRBD2	-	TRBV9	TRBJ2-1	CASSARGLAGDNEQFF	TGTGCCAGCAGCGCTCGGGGACTAGCGGGGGACAATGAGCAGTTCTTC
TRBD2	-	TRBV19	TRBJ2-3	CASSRLAGGLTDTQYF	TGTGCCAGCTCACGACTAGCGGGGGGCCTCACAGATACGCAGTATTTT
-	-	TRBV5-8	TRBJ1-3	CASSLDLQNRSPNTIYF	TGTGCCAGCAGCTTGGATCTACAGAACAGGAGCCCAAACACCATATATTTT
-	-	TRBV11-2	TRBJ2-5	CASSLEVISEVPSGTQYF	TGTGCCAGCAGCTTAGAAGTGATTTCTGAAGTCCCCTCCGGGACCCAGTACTTC
TRBD2	-	TRBV6-6	TRBJ2-1	CASRGRGGAYNEQFF	TGTGCCAGCAGAGGCCGGGGAGGGGCCTACAATGAGCAGTTCTTC
TRBD1	-	TRBV6-5	TRBJ1-1	CASSPTGGFSEAFF	TGTGCCAGCAGCCCGACAGGGGGCTTCTCTGAAGCTTTCTTT
TRBD1	-	TRBV28	TRBJ1-1	CASSFRGRIGEAFF	TGTGCCAGCAGTTTCAGGGGGCGAATAGGTGAAGCTTTCTTT
TRBD2	-	TRBV30	TRBJ2-2	CAWRGTGGPVTGELFF	TGTGCCTGGAGAGGAACGGGGGGGCCGGTCACCGGGGAGCTGTTTTTT
-	-	TRBV7-3	TRBJ2-7	CASSFVKARSYEQYF	TGTGCCAGCAGCTTCGTCAAAGCTAGATCCTACGAGCAGTACTTC
TRBD2	-	TRBV7-8	TRBJ2-7	CASSLGGRGPAEQYF	TGTGCCAGCAGCTTAGGTGGGAGGGGCCCGGCCGAGCAGTACTTC
-	once	TRBV5-1	TRBJ2-1	CASRAGGLSSYNEQFF	TGCGCCAGCAGAGCGGGTGGGCTTAGCTCCTACAATGAGCAGTTCTTC
-	-	TRBV11-2	TRBJ2-7	CASSLAGHNYEQYF	TGTGCCAGCAGCTTAGCAGGACACAACTACGAGCAGTACTTC
TRBD1	-	TRBV7-3	TRBJ2-1	CASGDRGLEQFF	TGTGCCAGCGGAGACAGGGGCCTTGAGCAGTTCTTC
TRBD2	-	TRBV28	TRBJ2-3	CASRGRGRDTQYF	TGTGCCAGCAGGGGGAGGGGCAGGGATACGCAGTATTTT
-	-	TRBV29-1	TRBJ2-3	CSVLRGADTQYF	TGCAGCGTTCTGCGAGGCGCAGATACGCAGTATTTT
TRBD2	-	TRBV15	TRBJ2-1	CATSPYLAGGDEQFF	TGTGCCACCAGCCCCTACCTAGCGGGGGGTGATGAGCAGTTCTTC
-	-	TRBV18	TRBJ2-7	CASSQADPYEQYF	TGTGCCAGCTCACAAGCGGACCCCTACGAGCAGTACTTC
-	-	TRBV29-1	TRBJ1-5	CSVEYVRGQPQHF	TGCAGCGTTGAATACGTCCGGGGGCAGCCCCAGCATTTT
TRBD1	-	TRBV10-3	TRBJ2-7	CAISGVPGQGYEQYF	TGTGCCATCAGTGGTGTCCCGGGACAGGGCTACGAGCAGTACTTC
TRBD1	-	TRBV18	TRBJ1-2	CASSPTGTGDYGYTF	TGTGCCAGCTCACCCACCGGGACAGGGGACTATGGCTACACCTTC
-	-	TRBV5-8	TRBJ2-5	CASSRQVETQYF	TGTGCCAGCAGCCGACAAGTGGAGACCCAGTACTTC
TRBD1	once	TRBV7-2	TRBJ1-2	CASSHSGTGKGYTF	TGTGCCAGCAGCCATAGCGGGACAGGGAAAGGCTACACCTTC
-	-	TRBV7-2	TRBJ2-3	CASSLEATGTDTQYF	TGTGCCAGCAGCTTAGAAGCGACCGGCACAGATACGCAGTATTTT
-	-	TRBV4-2	TRBJ1-4	CASSQFPTGQEKLFF	TGTGCCAGCAGCCAGTTCCCTACAGGGCAGGAAAAACTGTTTTTT
TRBD1	-	TRBV6-1	TRBJ2-2	CASSEAQGSGGELFF	TGTGCCAGCAGTGAGGCACAGGGGTCAGGGGGGGAGCTGTTTTTT
-	-	TRBV28	TRBJ2-5	CASSWDTQETQYF	TGTGCCAGCAGTTGGGACACCCAAGAGACCCAGTACTTC